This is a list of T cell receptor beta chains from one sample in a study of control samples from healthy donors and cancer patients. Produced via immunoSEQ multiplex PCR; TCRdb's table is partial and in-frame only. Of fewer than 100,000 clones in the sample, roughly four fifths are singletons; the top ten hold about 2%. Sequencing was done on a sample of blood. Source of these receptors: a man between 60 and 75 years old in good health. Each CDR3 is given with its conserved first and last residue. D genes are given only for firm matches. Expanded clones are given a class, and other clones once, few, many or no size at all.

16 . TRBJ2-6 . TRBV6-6 CASSPGRSSGANVLTF TGTGCCAGCAGTCCCGGACGGAGCTCTGGGGCCAACGTCCTGACTTTC
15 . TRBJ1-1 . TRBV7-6 CASSPFATVATEAFF TGTGCCAGCAGCCCCTTCGCCACGGTTGCCACTGAAGCTTTCTTT
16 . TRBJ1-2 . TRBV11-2 CASSLAPRGSNYGYTF TGTGCCAGCAGCTTAGCCCCCCGGGGATCTAACTATGGCTACACCTTC
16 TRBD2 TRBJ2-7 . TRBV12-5 CASGLALAGSSYEQYF TGTGCTAGTGGTTTGGCACTAGCGGGGAGCTCCTACGAGCAGTACTTC
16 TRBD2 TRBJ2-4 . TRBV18 CASSLTSGRPKNIQYF TGTGCCAGCTCACTGACTAGCGGGAGGCCCAAAAACATTCAGTACTTC
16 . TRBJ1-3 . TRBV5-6 CASSYRHQSSGNTIYF TGTGCCAGCAGCTACAGGCACCAATCCTCTGGAAACACCATATATTTT
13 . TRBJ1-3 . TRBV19 CASSIPSGNTIYF TGTGCCAGTAGTATACCCTCTGGAAACACCATATATTTT
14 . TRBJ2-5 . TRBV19 CASSIRGHQETQYF TGTGCCAGTAGTATCAGAGGGCACCAAGAGACCCAGTACTTC
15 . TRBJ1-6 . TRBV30 CAWSVAEIYNSPLHF TGTGCCTGGAGTGTGGCGGAAATCTATAATTCACCCCTCCACTTT
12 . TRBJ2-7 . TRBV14 CASSPTGYEQYF TGTGCCAGCAGCCCGACGGGCTACGAGCAGTACTTC
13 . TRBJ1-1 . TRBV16 CASSLRGFEGAFF TGTGCCAGCAGCCTTAGGGGGTTTGAAGGAGCTTTCTTT
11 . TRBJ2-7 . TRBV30 CAWMTSYEQYF TGTGCCTGGATGACCAGCTACGAGCAGTACTTC
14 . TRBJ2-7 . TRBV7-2 CASSPSEGGYEQYF TGTGCCAGCAGCCCGTCGGAAGGGGGCTACGAGCAGTACTTC
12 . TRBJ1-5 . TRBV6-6 CASSRQDQPQHF TGTGCCAGCAGTCGACAGGATCAGCCCCAGCATTTT
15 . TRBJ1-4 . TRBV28 CASTLTQTSNEKLFF TGTGCCAGCACCTTGACGCAAACTTCTAATGAAAAACTGTTTTTT
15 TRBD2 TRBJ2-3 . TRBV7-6 CASSYSGGPTDTQYF TGTGCCAGCAGTTACTCGGGGGGGCCTACAGATACGCAGTATTTT
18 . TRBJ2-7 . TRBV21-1 CASSNPGLAGASGREQYF TGTGCCAGCAGCAACCCCGGACTAGCGGGGGCTTCGGGGCGCGAGCAGTACTTC
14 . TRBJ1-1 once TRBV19 CASIKGDWYAEAFF TGTGCCAGTATTAAGGGTGATTGGTACGCTGAAGCTTTCTTT
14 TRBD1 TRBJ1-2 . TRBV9 CASSVDRGNYGYTF TGTGCCAGCAGCGTAGACAGGGGGAACTATGGCTACACCTTC
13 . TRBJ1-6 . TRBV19 CASSIKSGSPLHF TGTGCCAGTAGTATAAAGTCCGGTTCACCCCTCCACTTT
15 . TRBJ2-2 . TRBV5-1 CASSSDGVGTGELFF TGCGCCAGCAGCTCAGACGGGGTCGGCACCGGGGAGCTGTTTTTT
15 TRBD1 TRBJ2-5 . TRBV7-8 CASSFREQGGETQYF TGTGCCAGCAGCTTCCGTGAACAGGGGGGAGAGACCCAGTACTTC
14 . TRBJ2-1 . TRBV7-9 CASSLEGLRNEQFF TGTGCCAGCAGCTTAGAGGGGTTGCGCAATGAGCAGTTCTTC
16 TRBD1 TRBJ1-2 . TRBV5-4 CASSLGGQGATYGYTF TGTGCCAGCAGCTTGGGAGGGCAGGGGGCGACCTATGGCTACACCTTC
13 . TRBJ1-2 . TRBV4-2 CASSQDSFRHYTF TGTGCCAGCAGCCAAGATTCTTTCAGACACTACACCTTC
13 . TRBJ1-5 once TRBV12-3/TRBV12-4 CASSLVGGQPQHF TGTGCCAGCAGTTTGGTAGGGGGTCAGCCCCAGCATTTT